Presented here are 18 T cell receptor beta chains from one specimen sequenced in a study of T cell responses to AZD1222 COVID-19 vaccine. Measured with immunoSEQ multiplex PCR; TCRdb has only the in-frame clones, and not every one. The repertoire holds approximately 60,000 clones, with more than 70% as singletons. The sequenced sample was peripheral blood, obtained on day 0 of AZD1222 vaccination. These receptors were obtained from an adult in good health.

The chain couples TRBV6-2 or TRBV6-3 to TRBJ2-7; D call uncertain. CDR1 MNHEY and CDR2 SVGEGT come from the germline V gene. V lost 2 bases and J lost 5, with 10 bases in between. CDR3 size: 13 residues. CDR3 in DNA: TGTGCCAGCAGTTACGGGGAACCCAACGAGCAGTACTTC. As protein: CASSYGEPNEQYF.

CDR3 DNA: TGTGCCAGCAGTTTACACGGGCATAATGAAAAACTGTTTTTT. Protein product: CASSLHGHNEKLFF. V gene TRBV28 combines with J gene TRBJ1-4; D uncertain. V was shortened by 2 bases and J by 4 bases, with 8 bases between the two germline ends. Germline V gene data show CDR1 as MDHEN and CDR2 as SYDVKM. The CDR3 loop spans 14 amino acids.

CDR3 sequence reads: CASSQGGGSGNTIYF. The DNA for the CDR3 is TGTGCCAGCAGCCAGGGGGGGGGCTCTGGAAACACCATATATTTT. J is TRBJ1-3 and V is TRBV7-2; TRBD1 matches 7 bases. This CDR3 is 15 amino acids long. V was clipped by 5 bases and J by 0 bases; unmatched bases: 4. Germline V gene data show CDR1 as SGHTA and CDR2 as FQGNSA.

Only a few counts were recorded for this clone. The chain employs TRBV4-3 and TRBJ1-6; D remains unclear. Germline V gene lookup returns CDR1 LGHNA and CDR2 YSLEER. The V end was cut by 0 bases, the J end by 8 bases, with 20 bases between. CDR3 length: 18 residues. In DNA form, the CDR3 reads TGCGCCAGCAGCCAAGAACCCCAACTATATGGGAGCGATTCACCCCTCCACTTT. Its translation is CASSQEPQLYGSDSPLHF.

V gene TRBV19 combines with J gene TRBJ1-1; D not certain. The germline V gene has CDR1 LNHDA and CDR2 SQIVND (reference sequence). There are 13 residues in the CDR3. V gave up 9 bases and J gave up 1 base, with 12 bases separating them. The CDR3 spells CASKQVTNTEAFF. The CDR3 DNA sequence: TGTGCCAGCAAGCAGGTAACGAACACTGAAGCTTTCTTT. The full variable domain, with the rest looked up from reference TRBV19 and TRBJ1-1, is DGGITQSPKYLFRKEGQNVTLSCEQNLNHDAMYWYRQDPGQGLRLIYYSQIVNDFQKGDIAEGYSVSREKKESFPLTVTSAQKNPTAFYLCASKQVTNTEAFFGQGTRLTVV.

This rearrangement joins TRBV12-3 or TRBV12-4 to TRBJ1-2; the D is unclear. The CDR3 has 11 residues. The germline V and J ends were trimmed by 5 bases and 8 bases, with 9 bases remaining between them. The CDR3 spells CASSLGEGYTF. As DNA, the CDR3 is TGTGCCAGCAGTCTGGGAGAGGGCTACACCTTC.

This sequence joins TRBV20-1 and TRBJ1-4; a weak D match, TRBD1 (6 bases). V was pared by 1 base and J by 15 bases, with 12 bases between. The CDR3 sequence is 11 residues long. Germline CDR1 and CDR2: DFQATT and SNEGSKA (reference sequence). DNA for the CDR3: TGCAGTGCTAGAGGAAGGGAGGGGGTGTTTTTT. Protein product: CSARGREGVFF.

This chain links TRBV6-7 with TRBJ2-2; perhaps TRBD1 as D (6 bases). Being an ORF, TRBV6-7 has a function that is uncertain. The V end was cut by 5 bases, the J end by 4 bases, with 17 bases between. There are 16 residues in the CDR3. CDR3 in amino acids: CASSTERQDLTGELFF. Here the CDR3 DNA reads TGTGCCAGCAGTACAGAGCGACAGGATCTCACCGGGGAGCTGTTTTTT.

V is TRBV4-3 and J is TRBJ1-6, with no clear D. The CDR3 runs to 15 residues. In germline, CDR1 is LGHNA, CDR2 YSLEER. V lost 1 base and J lost 4, with 8 bases in between. The CDR3 sequence is CASSQGPGYNSPLHF. For the CDR3, the DNA is TGCGCCAGCAGCCAAGGTCCGGGTTATAATTCACCCCTCCACTTT.

The chain uses TRBV5-1 and TRBJ1-2, with TRBD1 matching 7 bases. V lost 0 bases, J lost 5 bases, and 10 bases stayed unmatched. CDR1 is SGHRS and CDR2 is YFSETQ in the germline V gene. The CDR3 consists of 16 residues. The CDR3 bases are TGCGCCAGCAGCTTGGACGGGCAGGGGGTAGGGTATGGCTACACCTTC. The encoded protein is CASSLDGQGVGYGYTF.

The gene calls are TRBV5-1 and TRBJ2-1, with TRBD1 matching over 7 bases. The V and J ends lost 4 bases and 8 bases, in that order; junction bases with no gene match: 12. This CDR3 has 15 residues. CDR1 and CDR2 (germline): SGHRS, YFSETQ. The CDR3 coding sequence is TGCGCCAGCAGCCCTCGACAGGGATTTTTCGATGAGCAGTTCTTC. Translation gives CASSPRQGFFDEQFF.

The J gene is TRBJ1-4, the V gene TRBV2; D unresolved. CDR1 and CDR2 (germline): SNHLY, FYNNEI. CDR3 length: 16 amino acids. V lost 6 bases, J lost 0 bases, and 14 bases lay in between. CDR3: CASSRSSPATNEKLFF. The DNA for the CDR3 is TGTGCCAGCAGCCGAAGTTCCCCTGCAACTAATGAAAAACTGTTTTTT.

This clone was recorded only once. The V and J genes are TRBV15 and TRBJ1-4; D is unclear. The CDR3 covers 17 residues. Germline CDR1 and CDR2: LNHNV and YYDKDF (reference sequence). V was pared by 1 base and J by 6 bases, with 18 bases between. CDR3 sequence (DNA): TGTGCCACCAGCAGAGTGGGTAGGGCGGCGACCGATGAAAAACTGTTTTTT. Its translation is CATSRVGRAATDEKLFF.

The chain has TRBV12-3 or TRBV12-4 and TRBJ1-4; D unresolved. This CDR3 is 12 amino acids long. V shed 0 bases and J shed 5 bases, with 1 base lying between them. CDR3 in amino acids: CASSLANEKLFF. DNA of the CDR3: TGTGCCAGCAGTTTAGCCAATGAAAAACTGTTTTTT.

This clone was counted only a few times. V is TRBV5-1 and J is TRBJ1-2; the D gene is possibly TRBD1 (5 bases). V lost 7 bases and J 4 bases, leaving 11 bases between the germline ends. CDR3 length equals 12 residues. CDR1 SGHRS and CDR2 YFSETQ come from the germline V gene. As DNA, the CDR3 is TGCGCCAGCGGGGGGACGGGCTATGGCTACACCTTC. Protein sequence: CASGGTGYGYTF.

This sequence joins TRBV9 and TRBJ1-5; D may be TRBD1 (5 bases). V shed 0 bases and J shed 0 bases, with 19 bases lying between them. Germline V gene lookup returns CDR1 SGDLS and CDR2 YYNGEE. This CDR3 contains 19 residues. CDR3 sequence: CASSVVPMRDAYSNQPQHF. CDR3 nucleotides: TGTGCCAGCAGCGTAGTACCAATGAGGGACGCTTATAGCAATCAGCCCCAGCATTTT.

The chain has TRBV7-6 and TRBJ2-5; TRBD1 is a possible D gene (6 bases). Germline lookup yields CDR1 SGHVS and CDR2 FNYEAQ. V lost 5 bases and J lost 4, with 14 bases in between. This CDR3 has 14 amino acids. CDR3 DNA sequence: TGTGCCAGCAGCAGCACTCGGACAGTAGAGACCCAGTACTTC. Translation: CASSSTRTVETQYF.

There are a few counts of this clone. CDR3 in amino acids: CAISEVQETQYF. CDR3 DNA sequence: TGTGCCATCAGTGAGGTGCAAGAGACCCAGTACTTC. This chain uses TRBV10-3 with TRBJ2-5; D remains unclear. Trimming took off 2 bases at V and 2 bases at J, with 3 bases between the two ends. CDR3 length equals 12 residues. CDR1 is ENHRY, CDR2 SYGVKD, per germline.